Below are 8 T cell receptor beta chains sequenced from a single sample in a study of T cell responses to AZD1222 COVID-19 vaccine. Sequencing used immunoSEQ multiplex PCR; TCRdb keeps in-frame clones, though not all of them. The data contain nearly 110,000 clones, roughly nine tenths of them singletons. The sample was peripheral blood, taken on day 0 of AZD1222 vaccination. The receptors stem from an adult in good health.

The chain has TRBV4-2 and TRBJ2-7; D uncertain. V lost 0 bases and J 6 bases, leaving 9 bases between the germline ends. This CDR3 contains 13 residues. Germline lookup yields CDR1 LGHNA and CDR2 YNFKEQ. CDR3 in amino acids: CASSQEGRAEQYF. The CDR3 bases are TGTGCCAGCAGCCAAGAGGGTCGAGCCGAGCAGTACTTC.

V gene TRBV7-7 combines with J gene TRBJ2-2; TRBD2 agrees at 8 bases. Looked up from germline, CDR1 is SSHAT and CDR2 is FNYEAQ (reference sequence). V trimming: 4 bases; J trimming: 1 base; junction bases outside the gene matches: 5. The CDR3 contains 16 residues. The CDR3 here is CASSSRAGENTGELFF. The CDR3 DNA sequence: TGTGCCAGCAGCTCTAGAGCGGGGGAGAACACCGGGGAGCTGTTTTTT.

The chain has TRBV4-3 and TRBJ2-1; D call uncertain. The V gene's germline CDR1 is LGHNA and CDR2 YSLEER. V lost 0 bases to trimming and J lost 6 bases, with 12 bases between them. The CDR3 contains 15 residues. The CDR3 here is CASSQELAESNEQFF. The CDR3 DNA reads TGCGCCAGCAGCCAAGAGTTAGCCGAAAGCAATGAGCAGTTCTTC.

A single count supports this clone. The V and J genes are TRBV12-5 and TRBJ1-5, with D possibly TRBD1 on 6 matching bases. The length of the CDR3 is 15 residues. The V gene lost 3 bases and the J gene lost 4 bases, with 13 bases spanning the gap. Germline V gene data show CDR1 as LGHNT and CDR2 as FRNRAP. CDR3 DNA: TGTGCTAGTGGTTTTAGTGGGACAACTAATCAGCCCCAGCATTTT. Encoded protein: CASGFSGTTNQPQHF.

The rearrangement uses TRBV15 and TRBJ2-4; a weak D match, TRBD1 (5 bases). Trimming left V 2 bases short and J 0 bases short, with 11 bases between. Per germline, CDR1 LNHNV and CDR2 YYDKDF (reference sequence). The CDR3 sequence is 16 residues long. Here the CDR3 reads CATSRQGPKAKNIQYF. Here the CDR3 DNA reads TGTGCCACCAGCAGACAGGGCCCTAAAGCCAAAAACATTCAGTACTTC.

This rearrangement joins TRBV20-1 to TRBJ2-3; tentatively, D is TRBD2 (6 bases). The CDR3 totals 11 residues. The germline gives CDR1 DFQATT, CDR2 SNEGSKA (reference sequence). Written as DNA, the CDR3 is TGCAGGAGTGGGAGCGGGGATACGCAGTATTTT. Residues: CRSGSGDTQYF.

The chain has TRBV5-1 and TRBJ1-1; 9 bases align to TRBD1. Germline V gene lookup returns CDR1 SGHRS and CDR2 YFSETQ. The length of the CDR3 is 14 residues. The V segment lost 4 bases and the J segment 5 bases; nucleotides outside the gene matches: 6. The CDR3 DNA reads TGCGCCAGCAGCACCGGACAGGGGAGAACTGAAGCTTTCTTT. Its translation is CASSTGQGRTEAFF.

CDR3 loop: CASSSPNNLNTEAFF. CDR3 DNA sequence: TGTGCCAGCAGCTCCCCGAATAATCTGAACACTGAAGCTTTCTTT. The V and J genes are TRBV7-8 and TRBJ1-1; D uncertain. CDR1 is SGHVS and CDR2 is FQNEAQ in the germline V gene. The CDR3 is 15 amino acids. V dropped 4 bases and J dropped 0 bases, with 12 bases sitting between them.